Below, 8 T cell receptor beta chains from the same sample are listed, as sequenced in a study of CD8 T cells in Susac syndrome. The authors reverse transcribed roughly 0.5 to 1 ug RNA with random hexamers. TCRdb itself ran the immunoSEQ multiplex PCR reads through MiXCR, one entry per CDR3 protein. The table records about 180,000 distinct CDR3 sequences, under 97% of them present only once. The sequenced sample was CD4+ T cells from PBMCs. These receptors were taken from a human donor with multiple sclerosis.

The J gene is TRBJ1-2, the V gene TRBV5-6; 11 bases map to TRBD1. The CDR3 has 16 residues. The germline V gene has CDR1 SGHDT and CDR2 YYEEEE. With V trimmed by 0 bases and J by 4 bases, 5 bases remained unmatched. CDR3: CASSLGPGTGGYGYTF. Here the CDR3 DNA reads TGTGCCAGCAGCTTGGGGCCCGGGACAGGGGGCTATGGCTACACCTTC.

This rearrangement joins TRBV9 to TRBJ2-7, with 8 bases identical to TRBD2. Per the germline V gene, CDR1 is SGDLS and CDR2 is YYNGEE. V dropped 4 bases and J dropped 0; count of bases not matched to a gene: 6. The length of the CDR3 is 15 residues. CDR3 sequence (DNA): TGTGCCAGCAGCCGGGGGGGGCCCAGCTCCTACGAGCAGTACTTC. Protein product: CASSRGGPSSYEQYF.

This chain uses TRBV6-5 with TRBJ2-7; D gene uncertain. V lost 8 bases to trimming and J lost 0 bases, with 11 bases between them. The CDR3 runs to 13 residues. Germline V gives CDR1 MNHEY, CDR2 SVGAGI. This chain's CDR3 is CASVAENSYEQYF. CDR3 nucleotides: TGTGCCAGCGTGGCAGAGAACTCCTACGAGCAGTACTTC.

This clonotype was detected once. This chain connects TRBV12-3 or TRBV12-4 to TRBJ1-2; D unclear. Trimming removed 8 bases from V and 5 bases from J, with 12 bases in between. This CDR3 spans 12 amino acids. The DNA for the CDR3 is TGTGCCAGCCGTCTTTACGGGTATGGCTACACCTTC. It specifies CASRLYGYGYTF.

The V and J genes are TRBV7-2 and TRBJ2-1, with 14 bases matching TRBD2. The CDR3 is 18 amino acids. The germline gives CDR1 SGHTA, CDR2 FQGNSA. J gave up 7 bases and V 5 bases, and 13 bases lay outside the gene matches. The CDR3 reads CASSRRTTSGGAGNEQFF. CDR3 DNA sequence: TGTGCCAGCAGCCGTAGGACGACTAGCGGGGGGGCTGGGAATGAGCAGTTCTTC.

CDR3 bases: TGTGCCAGCAGTTTACGGGGAATCGATACGCAGTATTTT. This encodes CASSLRGIDTQYF. The V gene is TRBV12-3 or TRBV12-4, the J gene TRBJ2-3; TRBD2 might be the D (5 bases). CDR3 size: 13 residues. V was clipped by 2 bases and J by 6 bases, with 9 bases between them.

This chain's CDR3 is CASSPMAGWEQFF. The DNA of the CDR3 is TGTGCCAGCAGCCCTATGGCAGGCTGGGAGCAGTTCTTC. V usage is TRBV7-3 and J usage is TRBJ2-1; D not resolved. Germline CDR1 reads SGHTA; CDR2 reads FQGTGA. Between the trimmed V and J ends, which lost 5 bases and 10 bases, there was a span of 15 bases. The CDR3 has 13 amino acids.

The chain recombines TRBV5-6 with TRBJ2-3, with a possible D match to TRBD1 (6 bases). Germline V gives CDR1 SGHDT, CDR2 YYEEEE. The CDR3 has 15 residues. The V end lost 3 bases, the J end lost 7 bases, and 18 bases lay between the germline ends. The CDR3 region has the DNA TGTGCCAGCAGCTCCGGCGTGGGGGCCAGGAATACGCAGTATTTT. This sequence encodes CASSSGVGARNTQYF.